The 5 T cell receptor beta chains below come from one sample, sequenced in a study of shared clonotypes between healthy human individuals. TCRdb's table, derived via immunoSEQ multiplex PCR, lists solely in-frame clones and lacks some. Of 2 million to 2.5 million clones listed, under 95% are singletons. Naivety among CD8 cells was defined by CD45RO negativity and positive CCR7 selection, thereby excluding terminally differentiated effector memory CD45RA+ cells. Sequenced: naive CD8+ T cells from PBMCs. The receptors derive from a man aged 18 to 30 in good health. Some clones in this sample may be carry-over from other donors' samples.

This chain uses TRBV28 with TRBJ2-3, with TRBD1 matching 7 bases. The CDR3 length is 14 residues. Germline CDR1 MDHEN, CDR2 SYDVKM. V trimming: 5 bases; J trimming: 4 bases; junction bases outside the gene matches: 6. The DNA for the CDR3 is TGTGCCAGCAGTGCGGACCAGGGGGCAGATACGCAGTATTTT. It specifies CASSADQGADTQYF.

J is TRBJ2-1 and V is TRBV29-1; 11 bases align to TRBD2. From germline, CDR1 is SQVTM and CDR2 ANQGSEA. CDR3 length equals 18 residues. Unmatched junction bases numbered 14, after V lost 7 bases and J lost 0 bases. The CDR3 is CSAIGVGLADSSYNEQFF. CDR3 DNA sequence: TGCAGCGCCATTGGGGTGGGACTAGCGGATAGCTCCTACAATGAGCAGTTCTTC.

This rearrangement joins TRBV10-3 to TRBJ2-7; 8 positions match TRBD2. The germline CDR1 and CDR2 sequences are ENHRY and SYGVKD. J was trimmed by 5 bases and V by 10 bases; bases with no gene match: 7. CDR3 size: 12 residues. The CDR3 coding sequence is TGTGCCACCGGGGGGGGGCCCCACGAGCAGTACTTC. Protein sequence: CATGGGPHEQYF.

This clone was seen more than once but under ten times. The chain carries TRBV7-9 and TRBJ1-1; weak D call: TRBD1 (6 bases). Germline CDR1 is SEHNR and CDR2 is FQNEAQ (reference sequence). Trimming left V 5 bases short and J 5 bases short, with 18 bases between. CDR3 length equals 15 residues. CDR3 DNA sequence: TGTGCCAGCAGCAACGGACGGACAGCCTTGACTGAAGCTTTCTTT. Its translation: CASSNGRTALTEAFF.

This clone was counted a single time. Here the CDR3 reads CASCGGRNTEAFF. CDR3 DNA: TGTGCCAGCTGTGGAGGGAGGAACACTGAAGCTTTCTTT. V gene TRBV5-8 combines with J gene TRBJ1-1; the D is unclear. Germline V gives CDR1 SGHTS, CDR2 YDEGEE. This CDR3 has 13 residues. The ends were cut back, 7 bases at V and 1 base at J, with 11 bases in the middle.